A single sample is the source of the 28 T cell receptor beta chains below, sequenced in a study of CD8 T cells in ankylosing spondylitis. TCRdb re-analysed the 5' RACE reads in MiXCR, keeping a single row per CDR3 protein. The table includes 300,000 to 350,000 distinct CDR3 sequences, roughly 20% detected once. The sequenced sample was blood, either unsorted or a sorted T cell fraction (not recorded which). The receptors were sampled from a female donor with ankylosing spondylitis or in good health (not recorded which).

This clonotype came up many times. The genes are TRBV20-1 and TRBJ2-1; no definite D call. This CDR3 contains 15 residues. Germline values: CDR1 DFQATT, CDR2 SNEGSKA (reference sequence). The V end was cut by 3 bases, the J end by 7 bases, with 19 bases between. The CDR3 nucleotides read TGCAGTGCTAGGCCCCTCGGATTGCCTACGAATGAGCAGTTCTTC. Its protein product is CSARPLGLPTNEQFF.

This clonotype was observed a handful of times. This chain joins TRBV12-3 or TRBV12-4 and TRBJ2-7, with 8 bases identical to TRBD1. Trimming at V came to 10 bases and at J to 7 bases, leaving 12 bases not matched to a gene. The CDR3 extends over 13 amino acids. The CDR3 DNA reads TGTGCCACCTCTACCGGGACAGGCCTTGAGCAGTACTTC. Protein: CATSTGTGLEQYF.

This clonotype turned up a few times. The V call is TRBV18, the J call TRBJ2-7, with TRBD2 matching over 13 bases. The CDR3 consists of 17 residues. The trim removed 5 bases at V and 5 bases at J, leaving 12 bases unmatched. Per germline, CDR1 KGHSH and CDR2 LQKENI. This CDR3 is CASSRTSGRQTGDEQYF. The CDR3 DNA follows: TGTGCCAGCTCAAGGACTAGCGGGAGACAAACTGGTGACGAGCAGTACTTC.

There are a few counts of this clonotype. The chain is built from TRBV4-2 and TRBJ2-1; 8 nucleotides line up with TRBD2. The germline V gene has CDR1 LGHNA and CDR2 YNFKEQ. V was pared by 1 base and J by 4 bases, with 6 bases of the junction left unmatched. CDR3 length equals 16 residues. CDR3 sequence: CASSQGTSRPYNEQFF. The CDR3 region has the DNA TGTGCCAGCAGCCAAGGGACTAGCAGACCGTACAATGAGCAGTTCTTC.

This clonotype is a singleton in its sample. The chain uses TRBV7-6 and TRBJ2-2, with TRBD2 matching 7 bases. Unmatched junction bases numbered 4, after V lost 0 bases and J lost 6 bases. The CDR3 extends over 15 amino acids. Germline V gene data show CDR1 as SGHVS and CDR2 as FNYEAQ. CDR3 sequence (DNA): TGTGCCAGCAGCTTAGCCCGGACTAGTGCCGGGGAGCTGTTTTTT. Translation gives CASSLARTSAGELFF.

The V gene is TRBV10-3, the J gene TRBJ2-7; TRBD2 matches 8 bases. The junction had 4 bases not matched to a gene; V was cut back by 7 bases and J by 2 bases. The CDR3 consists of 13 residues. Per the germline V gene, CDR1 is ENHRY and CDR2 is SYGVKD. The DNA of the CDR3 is TGTGCCATCAAGCGGGAGACTGCCTACGAGCAGTACTTC. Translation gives CAIKRETAYEQYF.

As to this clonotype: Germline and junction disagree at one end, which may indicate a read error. CDR3: CTSSQMRGATVSAKNIQYF. DNA for the CDR3: TGTACCAGCAGTCAAATGCGGGGGGCCACGGTGTCGGCCAAAAACATTCAGTACTTC. V usage is TRBV2 and J usage is TRBJ2-4; 8 nucleotides align to TRBD2. This CDR3 has 19 residues. Germline V lookup: CDR1 SNHLY, CDR2 FYNNEI.

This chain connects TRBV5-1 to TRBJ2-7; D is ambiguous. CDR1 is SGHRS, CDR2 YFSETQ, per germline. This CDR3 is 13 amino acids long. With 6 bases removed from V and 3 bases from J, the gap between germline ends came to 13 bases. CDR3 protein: CASTSDPNYEQYF. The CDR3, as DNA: TGCGCCAGCACTTCAGACCCGAACTACGAGCAGTACTTC.

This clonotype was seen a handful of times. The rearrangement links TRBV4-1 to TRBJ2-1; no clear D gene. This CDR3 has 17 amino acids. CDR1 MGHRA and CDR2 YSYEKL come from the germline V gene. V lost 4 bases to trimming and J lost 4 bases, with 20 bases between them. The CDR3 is CASSLRIPRASYNEQFF. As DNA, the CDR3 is TGCGCCAGCAGCCTGAGGATCCCACGAGCTTCATACAATGAGCAGTTCTTC.

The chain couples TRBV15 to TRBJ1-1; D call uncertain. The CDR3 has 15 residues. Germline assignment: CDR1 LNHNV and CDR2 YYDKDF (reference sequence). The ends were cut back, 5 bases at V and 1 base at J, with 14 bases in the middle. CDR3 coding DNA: TGTGCCACCAGCTCCAGGAAAGGGAGGAACACTGAAGCTTTCTTT. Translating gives CATSSRKGRNTEAFF.

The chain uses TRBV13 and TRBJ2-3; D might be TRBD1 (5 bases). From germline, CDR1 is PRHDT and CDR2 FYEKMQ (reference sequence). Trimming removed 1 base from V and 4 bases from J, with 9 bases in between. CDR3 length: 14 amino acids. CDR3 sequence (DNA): TGTGCCAGCAGCTTAGACAGGTTCGCAGATACGCAGTATTTT. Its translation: CASSLDRFADTQYF.

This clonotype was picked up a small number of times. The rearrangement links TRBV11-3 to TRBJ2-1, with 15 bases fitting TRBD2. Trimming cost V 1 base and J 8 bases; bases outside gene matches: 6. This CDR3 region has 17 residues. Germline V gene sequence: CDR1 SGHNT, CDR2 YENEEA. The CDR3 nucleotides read TGTGCCAGCAGCTTAGGCGGACTAGCGGGAGGGCCAGATGAGCAGTTCTTC. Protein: CASSLGGLAGGPDEQFF. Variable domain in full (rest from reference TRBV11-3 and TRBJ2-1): EAGVVQSPRYKIIEKKQPVAFWCNPISGHNTLYWYLQNLGQGPELLIRYENEEAVDDSQLPKDRFSAERLKGVDSTLKIQPAELGDSAVYLCASSLGGLAGGPDEQFFGPGTRLTVL.

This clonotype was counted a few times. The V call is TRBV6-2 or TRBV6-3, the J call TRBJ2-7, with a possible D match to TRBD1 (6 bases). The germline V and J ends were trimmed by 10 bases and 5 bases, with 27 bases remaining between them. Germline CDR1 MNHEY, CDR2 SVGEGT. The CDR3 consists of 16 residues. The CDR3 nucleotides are TGTGCCATCACCAGGGGTGGGGACCCCCAGGGAGACGAGCAGTACTTC. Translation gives CAITRGGDPQGDEQYF.

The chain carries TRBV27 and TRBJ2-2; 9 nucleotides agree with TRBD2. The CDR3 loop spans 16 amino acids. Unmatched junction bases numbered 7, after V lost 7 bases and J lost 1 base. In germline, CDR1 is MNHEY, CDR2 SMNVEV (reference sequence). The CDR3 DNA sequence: TGTGCCAGCAAAAGAAGAGCGGGAGGGAACACCGGGGAGCTGTTTTTT. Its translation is CASKRRAGGNTGELFF.

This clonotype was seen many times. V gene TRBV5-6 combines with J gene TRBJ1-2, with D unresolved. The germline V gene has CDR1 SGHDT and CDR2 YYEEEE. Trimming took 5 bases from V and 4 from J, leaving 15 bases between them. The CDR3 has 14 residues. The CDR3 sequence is CASRLPGMGYGYTF. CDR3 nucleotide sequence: TGTGCCAGCAGACTCCCGGGTATGGGCTATGGCTACACCTTC.

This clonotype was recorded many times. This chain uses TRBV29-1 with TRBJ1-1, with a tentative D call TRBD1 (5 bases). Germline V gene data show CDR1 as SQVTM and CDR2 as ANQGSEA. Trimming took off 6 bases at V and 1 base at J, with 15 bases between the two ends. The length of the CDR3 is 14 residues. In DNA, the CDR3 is TGCAGCGTCCGAAGGGGACCGCGGAACACTGAAGCTTTCTTT. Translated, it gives CSVRRGPRNTEAFF.

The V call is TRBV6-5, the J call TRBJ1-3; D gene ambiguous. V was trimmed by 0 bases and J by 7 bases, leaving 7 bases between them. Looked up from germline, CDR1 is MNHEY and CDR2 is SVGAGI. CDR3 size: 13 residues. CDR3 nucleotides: TGTGCCAGCAGTTACTCGACCAGGAACACCATATATTTT. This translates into CASSYSTRNTIYF.

The chain's CDR3 is CAWSVGTNGNTIYF. In DNA form, the CDR3 reads TGTGCCTGGAGTGTAGGGACGAACGGAAACACCATATATTTT. J is TRBJ1-3 and V is TRBV30; D is possibly TRBD1 (5 bases). V was cut by 0 bases and J by 4 bases, with 10 bases left in between. Looked up from germline, CDR1 is GTSNPN and CDR2 is SVGIG (reference sequence). This CDR3 spans 14 amino acids.

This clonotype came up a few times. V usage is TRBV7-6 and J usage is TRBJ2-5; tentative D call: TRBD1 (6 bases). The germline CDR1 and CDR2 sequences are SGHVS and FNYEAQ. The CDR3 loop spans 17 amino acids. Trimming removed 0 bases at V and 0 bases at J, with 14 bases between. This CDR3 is CASSLARVRGNQETQYF. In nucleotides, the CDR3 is TGTGCCAGCAGCTTAGCGAGGGTGAGGGGGAACCAAGAGACCCAGTACTTC.

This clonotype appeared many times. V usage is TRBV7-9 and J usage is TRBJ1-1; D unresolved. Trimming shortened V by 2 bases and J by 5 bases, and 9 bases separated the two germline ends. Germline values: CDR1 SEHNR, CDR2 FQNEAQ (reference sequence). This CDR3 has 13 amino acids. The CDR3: CASSLSGRTEAFF. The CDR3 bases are TGTGCCAGCAGCTTATCTGGGCGGACTGAAGCTTTCTTT.

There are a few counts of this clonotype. CDR3 DNA sequence: TGCAGTGCTATTGGGACTAGCGGCTTTCTCTCCTACGAGCAGTACTTC. This translates into CSAIGTSGFLSYEQYF. The chain combines TRBV20-1 with TRBJ2-7, with TRBD2 identical over 11 bases. Germline V gives CDR1 DFQATT, CDR2 SNEGSKA (reference sequence). V lost 4 bases, J lost 0 bases, and 8 bases stayed unmatched. CDR3 length equals 16 residues.

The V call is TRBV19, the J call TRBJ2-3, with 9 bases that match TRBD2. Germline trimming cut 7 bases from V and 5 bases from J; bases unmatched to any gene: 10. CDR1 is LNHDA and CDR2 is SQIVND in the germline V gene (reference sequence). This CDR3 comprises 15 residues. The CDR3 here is CASKGVGLAKDTQYF. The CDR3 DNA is TGTGCCAGTAAGGGGGTCGGACTAGCGAAAGATACGCAGTATTTT.

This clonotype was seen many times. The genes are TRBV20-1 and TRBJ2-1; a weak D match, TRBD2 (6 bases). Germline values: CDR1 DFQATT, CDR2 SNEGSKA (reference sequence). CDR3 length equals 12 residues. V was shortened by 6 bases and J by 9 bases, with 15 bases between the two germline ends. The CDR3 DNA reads TGCAGTGCGGACTCGGGAGCGGGTGAGCAGTTCTTC. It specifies CSADSGAGEQFF.

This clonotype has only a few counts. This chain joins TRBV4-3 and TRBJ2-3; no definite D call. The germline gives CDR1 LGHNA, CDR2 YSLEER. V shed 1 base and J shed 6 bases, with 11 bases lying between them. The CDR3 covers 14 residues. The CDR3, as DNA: TGCGCCAGCAGCCAAGTCGGCCAGTGGGATACGCAGTATTTT. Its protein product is CASSQVGQWDTQYF.

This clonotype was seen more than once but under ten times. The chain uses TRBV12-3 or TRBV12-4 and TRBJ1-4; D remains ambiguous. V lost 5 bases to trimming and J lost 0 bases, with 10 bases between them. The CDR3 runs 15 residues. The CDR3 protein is CASSPDAATNEKLFF. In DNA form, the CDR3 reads TGTGCCAGCAGTCCAGACGCTGCAACTAATGAAAAACTGTTTTTT.

CDR3 DNA: TGTGCCAGCAGACCAGGGGGTCCTCCCTACGAGCAGTACTTC. Translation gives CASRPGGPPYEQYF. The chain links TRBV28 to TRBJ2-7, with 7 bases fitting TRBD1. Unmatched junction bases numbered 7, after V lost 6 bases and J lost 2 bases. Germline V gives CDR1 MDHEN, CDR2 SYDVKM. There are 14 residues in the CDR3.

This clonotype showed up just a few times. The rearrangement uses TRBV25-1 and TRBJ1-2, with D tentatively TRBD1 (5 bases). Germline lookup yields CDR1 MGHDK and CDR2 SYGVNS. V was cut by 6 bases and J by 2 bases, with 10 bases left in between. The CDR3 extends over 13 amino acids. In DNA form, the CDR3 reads TGTGCCAGCAGCCAGGGACGGAACTATGGCTACACCTTC. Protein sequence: CASSQGRNYGYTF.

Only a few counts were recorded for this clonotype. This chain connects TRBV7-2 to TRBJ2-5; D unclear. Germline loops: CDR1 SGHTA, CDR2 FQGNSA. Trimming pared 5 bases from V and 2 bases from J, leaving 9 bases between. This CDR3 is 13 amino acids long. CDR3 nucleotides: TGTGCCAGCAGCCGCTCCGAACAAGAGACCCAGTACTTC. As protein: CASSRSEQETQYF. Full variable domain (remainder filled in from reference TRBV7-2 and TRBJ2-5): GAGVSQSPSNKVTEKGKDVELRCDPISGHTALYWYRQSLGQGLEFLIYFQGNSAPDKSGLPSDRFSAERTGGSVSTLTIQRTQQEDSAVYLCASSRSEQETQYFGPGTRLLVL.